These 27 T cell receptor beta chains were all obtained from the same sample, sequenced in a study of control samples from healthy donors and cancer patients. The data were produced by immunoSEQ multiplex PCR, yet TCRdb's version contains in-frame clones alone and is incomplete. The data hold approximately 130,000 clones, with more than 70% observed a single time. The sequencing input was blood. Receptors originate from a man aged 45 to 65 in good health.

The chain's CDR3 is CASSLKGLLGYTF. DNA of the CDR3: TGTGCCAGCAGTTTGAAGGGACTCCTGGGCTACACCTTC. The chain joins TRBV27 to TRBJ1-2; perhaps TRBD1 as D (5 bases). The CDR3 sequence is 13 residues long. Germline V lookup: CDR1 MNHEY, CDR2 SMNVEV (reference sequence). V was shortened by 3 bases and J by 8 bases, with 13 bases between the two germline ends.

This clone was found once. The chain links TRBV27 to TRBJ1-1; no reliable D call. CDR1 and CDR2 (germline): MNHEY, SMNVEV (reference sequence). The V end lost 4 bases, the J end lost 0 bases, and 6 bases lay between the germline ends. This CDR3 region has 13 residues. The CDR3 here is CASSSGLNTEAFF. As DNA, the CDR3 is TGTGCCAGCAGTTCCGGGTTGAACACTGAAGCTTTCTTT.

The rearrangement joins TRBV3-1 (or the pseudogene TRBV3-2) to TRBJ2-1, with 9 bases identical to TRBD2. With V trimmed by 1 base and J by 5 bases, 6 bases remained unmatched. Germline assignment: CDR1 LGHDT and CDR2 YNNKEL (reference sequence). This CDR3 contains 16 residues. The CDR3 DNA reads TGTGCCAGCAGCCAAGGACTAGCGGTTGTTAACAATGAGCAGTTCTTC. It specifies CASSQGLAVVNNEQFF.

CDR3 bases: TGTGCCAGCAGTTTGGGGGATGAAAAACTGTTTTTT. Translating it yields CASSLGDEKLFF. The chain has TRBV27 and TRBJ1-4, with D maybe TRBD1 (5 bases). The V end lost 3 bases, the J end lost 6 bases, and 5 bases lay between the germline ends. Per germline, CDR1 MNHEY and CDR2 SMNVEV (reference sequence). CDR3 length equals 12 residues.

V is TRBV5-4 and J is TRBJ2-5, with 13 positions matching TRBD2. CDR1 is SGHNT and CDR2 is YYREEE in the germline V gene (reference sequence). V lost 2 bases to trimming and J lost 4 bases; unmatched junction nucleotides: 2. CDR3 size: 15 residues. DNA for the CDR3: TGTGCCAGCAGCTTAACTAGCGGGGGGGGAGAGACCCAGTACTTC. Its protein product is CASSLTSGGGETQYF.

This clone was counted a single time. This chain uses TRBV5-5 with TRBJ1-4; unclear D gene. This CDR3 has 11 amino acids. Germline V gives CDR1 SGHKS, CDR2 YYEKEE (reference sequence). V dropped 0 bases and J dropped 8 bases, with 2 bases sitting between them. CDR3 sequence reads: CASSLEEKLFF. DNA for the CDR3: TGTGCCAGCAGCTTGGAGGAAAAACTGTTTTTT.

The chain couples TRBV5-4 to TRBJ1-2, with 7 bases aligning to TRBD1. The germline V gene encodes CDR1 SGHNT and CDR2 YYREEE (reference sequence). The CDR3 is 15 residues long. Germline trimming cut 3 bases from V and 7 bases from J; bases unmatched to any gene: 12. CDR3 nucleotide sequence: TGTGCCAGCAGCTCGGGGTCGACAAGGGGGCCTGGCTACACCTTC. This translates into CASSSGSTRGPGYTF.

In this sample, this clone turned up once. This chain connects TRBV20-1 to TRBJ1-1; D is unclear. This CDR3 is 11 amino acids long. Germline-derived CDR1 and CDR2 are DFQATT and SNEGSKA (reference sequence). Trimming left V 7 bases short and J 11 bases short, with 17 bases between. For the CDR3, the DNA is TGCAGTGGGGCCGATCAACGGGTCGCTTTCTTT. Its translation is CSGADQRVAFF.

This clone was seen just once. This chain connects TRBV3-1 (or the pseudogene TRBV3-2) to TRBJ1-2; D gene ambiguous. With 3 bases removed from V and 7 bases from J, the gap between germline ends came to 12 bases. The length of the CDR3 is 13 residues. In germline, CDR1 is LGHDT, CDR2 YNNKEL (reference sequence). The CDR3 DNA sequence: TGTGCCAGCAGCCAGCTACAGTATTCTGGCTACACCTTC. Amino acids: CASSQLQYSGYTF.

The chain employs TRBV5-6 and TRBJ1-2, with D tentatively TRBD1 (6 bases). V was clipped by 4 bases and J by 8 bases, with 21 bases between them. The germline V gene encodes CDR1 SGHDT and CDR2 YYEEEE. The CDR3 totals 15 residues. In DNA, the CDR3 is TGTGCCAGCAGCCTAATCCAGGGGCCCGGAGGCGGCTACACCTTC. Amino acids: CASSLIQGPGGGYTF.

The chain is built from TRBV3-1 (or the pseudogene TRBV3-2) and TRBJ2-5, with D perhaps being TRBD1 or TRBD2 (5 bases each). The V and J ends lost 0 bases and 4 bases respectively, with 18 bases between them. The CDR3 runs 17 residues. In germline, CDR1 is LGHDT, CDR2 YNNKEL (reference sequence). In DNA, the CDR3 is TGTGCCAGCAGCCAAGAAGAGGTTCCAGGGAGCCGAGAGACCCAGTACTTC. Residues: CASSQEEVPGSRETQYF.

The chain carries TRBV5-4 and TRBJ2-2, with D tentatively TRBD1 (5 bases). The CDR3 loop spans 15 amino acids. V gave up 1 base and J gave up 4 bases, with 11 bases separating them. Germline V gives CDR1 SGHNT, CDR2 YYREEE (reference sequence). The CDR3 sequence: CASSLPTRGTGELFF. For the CDR3, the DNA is TGTGCCAGCAGCTTGCCGACAAGGGGCACCGGGGAGCTGTTTTTT.

V and J are TRBV10-1 and TRBJ1-1, with a tentative D call TRBD1 (5 bases). The CDR3 has 21 amino acids. The V gene lost 0 bases and the J gene lost 0 bases, with 26 bases spanning the gap. CDR1 is WNHNN, CDR2 SYGVQD, per germline (reference sequence). The CDR3 is CASSESPPGGVIGAMNTEAFF. In nucleotides, the CDR3 is TGCGCCAGCAGTGAGTCGCCTCCCGGGGGGGTGATTGGGGCCATGAACACTGAAGCTTTCTTT.

V gene TRBV29-1 combines with J gene TRBJ1-1; no clear D. Trimming left V 0 bases short and J 4 bases short, with 18 bases between. This CDR3 has 16 residues. Germline V gene sequence: CDR1 SQVTM, CDR2 ANQGSEA. The CDR3 DNA reads as TGCAGCGTTGAAGATAAAGGTTTACGTGGGGTCACTGAAGCTTTCTTT. Its translation: CSVEDKGLRGVTEAFF.

The chain links TRBV9 to TRBJ2-3; D gene ambiguous. V was pared by 0 bases and J by 4 bases, with 9 bases between. The CDR3 length is 14 residues. CDR1 SGDLS and CDR2 YYNGEE come from the germline V gene. CDR3 bases: TGTGCCAGCAGCGTAGGGGTTGCGGCAGATACGCAGTATTTT. Amino acids: CASSVGVAADTQYF.

V gene TRBV19 combines with J gene TRBJ2-5; no clear D. The CDR3 consists of 12 residues. The V end lost 7 bases, the J end lost 9 bases, and 15 bases lay between the germline ends. CDR1 LNHDA and CDR2 SQIVND come from the germline V gene (reference sequence). This CDR3 is CASNSAGEAQYF. The CDR3 region has the DNA TGTGCCAGTAATTCCGCCGGTGAGGCCCAGTACTTC.

V is TRBV19 and J is TRBJ1-1, with D tentatively TRBD1 (6 bases). From germline, CDR1 is LNHDA and CDR2 SQIVND (reference sequence). V gave up 7 bases and J gave up 0 bases, with 12 bases separating them. The CDR3 is 14 amino acids. CDR3 sequence: CASTQGTLNTEAFF. In DNA, the CDR3 is TGTGCCAGTACCCAGGGGACCTTGAACACTGAAGCTTTCTTT.

This chain uses TRBV3-1 (or the pseudogene TRBV3-2) with TRBJ2-7, with D unclear. Between the trimmed V and J ends, which lost 1 base and 3 bases, there was a span of 13 bases. The CDR3 length is 15 residues. CDR1 is LGHDT and CDR2 is YNNKEL in the germline V gene (reference sequence). The CDR3 loop reads CASSQAVLQHYEQYF. The CDR3 nucleotides read TGTGCCAGCAGCCAAGCGGTACTCCAGCACTACGAGCAGTACTTC.

This clone showed up just once. V and J are TRBV27 and TRBJ2-6; D is unclear. In germline, CDR1 is MNHEY, CDR2 SMNVEV (reference sequence). Trimming left V 4 bases short and J 0 bases short, with 7 bases between. The CDR3 spans 15 residues. The CDR3, as DNA: TGTGCCAGCAGTTCGTATTCCTCTGGGGCCAACGTCCTGACTTTC. It yields the protein CASSSYSSGANVLTF.

Only one count was recorded for this clone. The chain links TRBV9 to TRBJ2-1; no firm D call. The CDR3 length is 16 residues. Germline V CDR1 and CDR2: SGDLS, YYNGEE. V gave up 3 bases and J gave up 7 bases, with 20 bases separating them. DNA of the CDR3: TGTGCCAGCAGCGCCTGGCTATCGTCTGGCCTTAATGAGCAGTTCTTC. Protein product: CASSAWLSSGLNEQFF.

The rearrangement joins TRBV5-1 to TRBJ1-4; 7 bases are a match to TRBD1. Germline V gene sequence: CDR1 SGHRS, CDR2 YFSETQ. The CDR3 is 15 amino acids. Trimming removed 0 bases from V and 3 bases from J; junction bases left unmatched: 2. CDR3 loop: CASSLVGQPNEKLFF. The CDR3 bases are TGCGCCAGCAGCTTGGTGGGACAGCCTAATGAAAAACTGTTTTTT.

This chain joins TRBV7-2 and TRBJ1-3, with D tentatively TRBD1 (6 bases). The germline V and J ends were trimmed by 0 bases and 0 bases, with 9 bases remaining between them. This CDR3 region has 16 residues. In germline, CDR1 is SGHTA, CDR2 FQGNSA. CDR3 in amino acids: CASSLAGGGSGNTIYF. In DNA, the CDR3 is TGTGCCAGCAGCTTAGCGGGAGGGGGCTCTGGAAACACCATATATTTT.

This chain joins TRBV19 and TRBJ1-1; D is ambiguous. Trimming removed 9 bases from V and 4 bases from J, with 15 bases in between. Germline CDR1 reads LNHDA; CDR2 reads SQIVND (reference sequence). This CDR3 has 13 residues. The CDR3 nucleotides are TGTGCCAGCCAGTTGGGAAGCGGCACTGAAGCTTTCTTT. Amino acids: CASQLGSGTEAFF.

The chain has TRBV27 and TRBJ1-1, with D possibly being TRBD1 (5 bases). Germline assignment: CDR1 MNHEY and CDR2 SMNVEV (reference sequence). This CDR3 is 13 amino acids long. Trimming removed 6 bases from V and 1 base from J, with 9 bases in between. CDR3 sequence (DNA): TGTGCCAGCAGGAGAAGGGGGAACACTGAAGCTTTCTTT. Encoded protein: CASRRRGNTEAFF.

This CDR3 is CASRDGQYGELFF. The DNA for the CDR3 is TGTGCCAGCAGAGACGGACAGTACGGGGAGCTGTTTTTT. This sequence joins TRBV6-6 and TRBJ2-2; D might be TRBD1 (6 bases). There are 13 residues in the CDR3. V lost 6 bases, J lost 7 bases, and 12 bases lay in between. Germline assignment: CDR1 MNHNY and CDR2 SVGAGI (reference sequence).

This chain connects TRBV7-8 to TRBJ1-5; the D is unclear. Germline CDR1 SGHVS, CDR2 FQNEAQ. Between the trimmed V and J ends, which lost 5 bases and 3 bases, there was a span of 8 bases. This CDR3 region has 13 residues. DNA for the CDR3: TGTGCCAGCAGCCCCGGGATCAATCAGCCCCAGCATTTT. Its translation is CASSPGINQPQHF.

The chain couples TRBV2 to TRBJ2-7; D possibly corresponds to TRBD1 (6 bases). V lost 6 bases to trimming and J lost 1 base, with 13 bases between them. CDR3 size: 14 residues. CDR1 and CDR2 (germline): SNHLY, FYNNEI. CDR3 nucleotides: TGTGCCAGCAGCGAAACTGACAGGTCCTACGAGCAGTACTTC. Protein sequence: CASSETDRSYEQYF.